The clone carrying this T cell receptor beta chain was seen once. The data are from a study of blood T cell repertoires in COVID-19. The overall study: Donors in the United States, Italy and Spain gave samples during acute or convalescent COVID-19.

Under the authors' procedure: The assay estimated nucleated cells by amplifying reference gene primers. The table came from immunoSEQ multiplex PCR; TCRdb's copy has only in-frame clones and leaves some out. D and trimming come from the DNA, and the V and J calls and clone size come from that table. The data contain approximately 34,000 clones, roughly 92% of them singletons. The CDR3 runs to 13 residues. Germline lookup yields CDR1 MGHRA and CDR2 YSYEKL. Trimming shortened V by 9 bases and J by 7 bases, and 16 bases separated the two germline ends. Sequenced sample: peripheral blood. This TCR came from a man in his 60s with acute or convalescent COVID-19. The chain has TRBV4-1 and TRBJ1-5; tentative D call: TRBD1 (6 bases). The CDR3 DNA reads as TGCGCCAGTCTTCAGGGGTATAGGCAGCCCCAGCATTTT. It encodes CASLQGYRQPQHF.